This T cell receptor (beta chain) was profiled in a study of T cells expressing NK-cell markers (dated by TCRdb to 2019 to 2021). Regarding the research as a whole: About eight donors provided sorted CD3+CD56+NKG2C+, CD3+CD56+NKG2C- and CD3+CD56-NKG2C+ T-cell subsets, whose TCR beta-chain repertoires were profiled. Among the eight sequenced donors, seven were HCMV-seropositive and one was HCMV-seronegative. The study sequenced eight donors, all healthy volunteers chosen at random: three men and five women. Sequencing of the libraries produced 2 x 150 bp reads on Illumina HiSeq 2000/2500, MiSeq or NextSeq.

Findings and caveats that apply to the study as a whole: It remained unclear whether the expanded NKG2C-expressing T cell clones were specific for HCMV antigens. Those dominant clonotypes were again the most abundant among CD3+CD56-NKG2C+ cells in a handful of donors, at about 25-60.1%. For 6 or 7 donors, the dominant CD3+CD56+NKG2C+ clonotypes were among the top 10 CD8+ clonotypes and accounted for about 1.0-7.5% of CD8+ T cells.

As for this clonotype: It lacks a known antigen.

HCMV-specific IgG was detected in serum with a commercial ELISA kit to determine HCMV serostatus. Ficoll density gradient centrifugation was used to isolate peripheral blood mononuclear cells from blood. There are 13 amino acids in the CDR3, from cysteine to phenylalanine inclusive. DNA is not on record. Sequences SGHNT (CDR1) and YYREEE (CDR2) are obtained from the germline V gene (reference sequence). The data were produced on an Illumina HiSeq 2000. 5'RACE template switching, by which a universal primer site and unique molecular identifiers were added, was used to make TCR beta cDNA libraries. Priming for cDNA synthesis came from the TCR beta constant segment, and two successive PCR amplification steps followed. The original pipeline was this. MIGEC handled demultiplexing of the reads and grouping by UMI, while MiTCR was used to assemble and quantify clonotypes. To exclude erroneous sequences, any TCR cDNA sequence not supported by at least two reads was discarded. Downstream repertoire analysis used the tcR package, and clonotypes were matched across fractions by CDR3 nucleotide sequence plus V segment. VDJmatch was used to annotate antigen specificity against VDJdb, with one amino acid substitution allowed in CDR3. TCRdb reprocessed the reads and lists each CDR3 protein sequence as a single entry, with no DNA. TCRdb, not the original authors, processed these V and J calls. The sample's records list 150,000 to 200,000 distinct CDR3 sequences. 20% of the sample is held by the ten biggest clonotypes.

This TCR was recovered from a man between 18 and 69 years old in good health. The rearrangement joined TRBV5-4 to TRBJ2-2; TCRdb gives TRBD1 as the D gene, but with no DNA this cannot be confirmed. The sequencing sample was made of blood T cells: a sorted CD56 or NKG2C T cell subset, CD4+ or CD8+ T cells, or bulk PBMC T cells (not recorded which). The CDR3 in this case is CASTRELTGELFF.